This entry describes one T cell receptor (beta chain). Genomic DNA from each subset was divided evenly over several immunoSEQ plates. Sequencing used immunoSEQ multiplex PCR; TCRdb keeps in-frame clones, though not all of them. The table records 490,000 or so clones, around 80% of them present only once. The unsorted samples had 80 million to 95 million PBMCs used for genomic DNA. The sample belongs to a study of shared clonotypes between healthy human individuals. This CDR3 has 14 amino acids. V trimming: 4 bases; J trimming: 6 bases; junction bases outside the gene matches: 7. Germline V CDR1 and CDR2: SGHRS, YFSETQ.

The sequence was obtained from a woman between 35 and 50 years old in good health. Some clones in this sample may be carry-over from other donors' samples. The V gene is TRBV5-1, the J gene TRBJ1-5, with 7 bases lining up with TRBD1. Sequencing was performed on PBMCs. The CDR3 DNA is TGCGCCAGCAGCCAACAATCAGGGGGTCAGCCCCAGCATTTT. Residues: CASSQQSGGQPQHF. Complete variable domain (other parts from reference TRBV5-1 and TRBJ1-5): KAGVTQTPRYLIKTRGQQVTLSCSPISGHRSVSWYQQTPGQGLQFLFEYFSETQRNKGNFPGRFSGRQFSNSRSEMNVSTLELGDSALYLCASSQQSGGQPQHFGDGTRLSIL.